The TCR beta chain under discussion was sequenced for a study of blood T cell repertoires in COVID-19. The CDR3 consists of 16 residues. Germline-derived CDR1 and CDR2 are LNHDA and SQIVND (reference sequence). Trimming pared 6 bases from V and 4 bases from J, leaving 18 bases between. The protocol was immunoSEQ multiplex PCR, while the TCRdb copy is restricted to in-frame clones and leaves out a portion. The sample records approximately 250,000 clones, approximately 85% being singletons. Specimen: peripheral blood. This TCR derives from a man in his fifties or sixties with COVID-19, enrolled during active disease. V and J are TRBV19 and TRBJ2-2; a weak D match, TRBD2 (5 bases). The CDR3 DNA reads TGTGCCAGTAGAGCCGGGATCAGCTTCGGCACCGGGGAGCTGTTTTTT. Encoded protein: CASRAGISFGTGELFF.